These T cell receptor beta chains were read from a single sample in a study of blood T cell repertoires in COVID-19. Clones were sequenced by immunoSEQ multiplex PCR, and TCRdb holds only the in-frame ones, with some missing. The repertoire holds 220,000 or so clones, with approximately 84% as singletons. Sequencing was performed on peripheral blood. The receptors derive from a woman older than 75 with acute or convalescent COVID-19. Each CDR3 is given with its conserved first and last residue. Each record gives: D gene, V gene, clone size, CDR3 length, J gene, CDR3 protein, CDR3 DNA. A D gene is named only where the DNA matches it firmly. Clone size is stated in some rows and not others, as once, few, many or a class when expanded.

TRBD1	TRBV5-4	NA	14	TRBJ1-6	CASSFGRGDSPLHF	TGTGCCAGCAGCTTTGGCAGGGGGGATTCACCCCTCCACTTT
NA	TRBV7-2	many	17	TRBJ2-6	CASSPRQVSSGANVLTF	TGTGCCAGCAGCCCTCGACAGGTCTCCTCTGGGGCCAACGTCCTGACTTTC
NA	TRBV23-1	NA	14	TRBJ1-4	CASSHRGLSEKLFF	TGCGCCAGCAGTCACAGGGGACTAAGTGAAAAACTGTTTTTT
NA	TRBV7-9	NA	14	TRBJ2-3	CASSLGPGADTQYF	TGTGCCAGCAGCCTAGGGCCGGGGGCAGATACGCAGTATTTT
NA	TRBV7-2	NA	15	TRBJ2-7	CASSLSSSGAYEQYF	TGTGCCAGCAGCTTATCCTCGTCAGGGGCCTACGAGCAGTACTTC
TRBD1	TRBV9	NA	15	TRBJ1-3	CASSSGQGRGNTIYF	TGTGCCAGCAGCTCGGGACAGGGGAGAGGAAACACCATATATTTT
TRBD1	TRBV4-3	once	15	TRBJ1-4	CASSRDGQGTEKLFF	TGCGCCAGCAGCCGGGACGGACAGGGTACAGAAAAACTGTTTTTT
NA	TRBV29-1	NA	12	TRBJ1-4	CSVGAGGEKLFF	TGCAGCGTTGGGGCCGGAGGTGAAAAACTGTTTTTT
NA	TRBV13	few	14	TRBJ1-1	CASKHSSRTSEAFF	TGTGCCAGCAAACATAGCTCCCGAACGTCTGAAGCTTTCTTT
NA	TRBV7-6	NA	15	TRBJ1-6	CASSRGLGGSSPLHF	TGTGCCAGCAGCCGGGGATTGGGGGGGTCTTCACCCCTCCACTTT
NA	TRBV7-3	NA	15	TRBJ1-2	CASSLASGANYGYTF	TGTGCCAGCAGCTTAGCAAGCGGGGCTAACTATGGCTACACCTTC
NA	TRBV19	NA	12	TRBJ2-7	CASSISGDEQYF	TGTGCCAGTAGTATTTCAGGGGACGAGCAGTACTTC
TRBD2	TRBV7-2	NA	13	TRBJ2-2	CASSPGGSRELFF	TGTGCCAGCAGCCCCGGGGGGAGCAGGGAGCTGTTTTTT
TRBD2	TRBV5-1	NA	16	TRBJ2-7	CASSLGNGGAAYEQYF	TGCGCCAGCAGCTTGGGTAACGGGGGGGCCGCCTACGAGCAGTACTTC
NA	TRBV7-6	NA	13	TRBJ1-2	CASRPAGRYGYTF	TGTGCCAGTCGCCCTGCAGGAAGGTATGGCTACACCTTC
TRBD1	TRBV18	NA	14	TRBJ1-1	CASSSIPGQGQAFF	TGTGCCAGCTCATCTATTCCGGGACAGGGGCAAGCTTTCTTT
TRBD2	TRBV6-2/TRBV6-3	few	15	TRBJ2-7	CASSYSAGDIYEQYF	TGTGCCAGCAGTTATAGTGCGGGAGACATCTACGAGCAGTACTTC
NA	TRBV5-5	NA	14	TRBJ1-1	CASSSQIQATEAFF	TGTGCCAGCAGCTCCCAAATACAGGCCACTGAAGCTTTCTTT
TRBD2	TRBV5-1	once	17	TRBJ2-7	CASSLAPSGGSSYEQYF	TGCGCCAGCAGCTTGGCCCCCAGCGGGGGTAGCTCCTACGAGCAGTACTTC
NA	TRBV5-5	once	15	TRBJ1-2	CASSLADTNNYGYTF	TGTGCCAGCAGCTTGGCTGACACCAATAACTATGGCTACACCTTC
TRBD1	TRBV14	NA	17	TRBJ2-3	CASSQEPTGIVTDTQYF	TGTGCCAGCAGCCAAGAGCCGACAGGGATAGTAACAGATACGCAGTATTTT
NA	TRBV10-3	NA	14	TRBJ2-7	CAIREQGSSYEQYF	TGTGCCATCAGGGAACAGGGCTCCTCCTACGAGCAGTACTTC
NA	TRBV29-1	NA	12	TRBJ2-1	CSAGSAYNEQFF	TGCAGCGCGGGGAGTGCCTACAATGAGCAGTTCTTC
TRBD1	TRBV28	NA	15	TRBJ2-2	CASSSPAGGTGELFF	TGTGCCAGCAGCAGCCCGGCAGGGGGCACCGGGGAGCTGTTTTTT
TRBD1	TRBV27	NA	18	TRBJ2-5	CASSLRAWRTGALETQYF	TGTGCCAGCAGTTTAAGAGCTTGGAGGACAGGGGCGTTAGAGACCCAGTACTTC
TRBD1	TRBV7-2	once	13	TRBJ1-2	CASSLQGAGGYTF	TGTGCCAGCAGCCTACAGGGGGCGGGCGGCTACACCTTC
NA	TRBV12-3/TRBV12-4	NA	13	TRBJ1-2	CASSLGQWYGYTF	TGTGCCAGCAGTTTAGGGCAGTGGTATGGCTACACCTTC
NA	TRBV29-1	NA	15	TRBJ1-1	CSVGGLNTWGTEAFF	TGCAGCGTGGGAGGGCTCAACACGTGGGGCACTGAAGCTTTCTTT
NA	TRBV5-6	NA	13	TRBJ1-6	CASNLGLRSPLHF	TGTGCCAGCAACTTGGGTCTGCGTTCACCCCTCCACTTT
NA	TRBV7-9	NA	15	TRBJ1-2	CASSLLDTPYYGYTF	TGTGCCAGCAGCTTATTAGATACCCCCTACTATGGCTACACCTTC
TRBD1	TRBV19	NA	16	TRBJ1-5	CASSIGGTGGLEPQHF	TGTGCCAGTAGTATTGGGGGGACAGGGGGCCTAGAGCCCCAGCATTTT
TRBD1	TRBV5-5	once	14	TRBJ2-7	CASSPQGRGNEQYF	TGTGCCAGCAGCCCCCAGGGCAGGGGGAACGAGCAGTACTTC
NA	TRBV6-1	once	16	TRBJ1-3	CASSVRQSSSGNTIYF	TGTGCCAGCAGTGTTCGACAGAGCAGCTCTGGAAACACCATATATTTT
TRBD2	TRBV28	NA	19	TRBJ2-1	CASSFRLGIAGIHNNEQFF	TGTGCCAGCAGTTTTCGCCTAGGGATAGCGGGGATACATAACAATGAGCAGTTCTTC
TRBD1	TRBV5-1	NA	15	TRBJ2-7	CASSLEGQGSYEQYF	TGCGCCAGCAGCTTGGAGGGACAGGGGAGTTACGAGCAGTACTTC
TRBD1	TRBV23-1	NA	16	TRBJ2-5	CASSQHRDRVPETQYF	TGCGCCAGCAGTCAACACCGGGACAGGGTTCCGGAGACCCAGTACTTC
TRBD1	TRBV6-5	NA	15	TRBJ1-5	CASSRTGNSNQPQHF	TGTGCCAGCAGTCGGACAGGAAATAGCAATCAGCCCCAGCATTTT
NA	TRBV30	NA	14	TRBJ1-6	CAWSAQGRESPLHF	TGTGCCTGGAGTGCACAGGGACGGGAATCACCCCTCCACTTT
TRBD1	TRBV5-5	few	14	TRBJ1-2	CASSWGQIGYGYTF	TGTGCCAGCAGCTGGGGACAGATAGGCTATGGCTACACCTTC
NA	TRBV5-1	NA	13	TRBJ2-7	CASNPGQSYEQYF	TGCGCCAGCAACCCGGGACAATCCTACGAGCAGTACTTC
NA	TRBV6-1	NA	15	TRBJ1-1	CASSDPGLPNTEAFF	TGTGCCAGCAGTGACCCGGGGTTACCCAACACTGAAGCTTTCTTT
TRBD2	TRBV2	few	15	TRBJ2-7	CASSEAGGRSYEQYF	TGTGCCAGCAGTGAAGCGGGCGGGAGGTCCTACGAGCAGTACTTC
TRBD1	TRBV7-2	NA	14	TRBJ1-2	CASSPGQGARGYTF	TGTGCCAGCAGCCCCGGACAGGGGGCTCGGGGCTACACCTTC
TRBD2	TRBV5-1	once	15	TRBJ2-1	CASSLEGLAPNEQFF	TGCGCCAGCAGCTTGGAAGGACTAGCCCCCAATGAGCAGTTCTTC
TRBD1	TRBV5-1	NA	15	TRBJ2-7	CASSLSGTAIYEQYF	TGCGCCAGCAGCCTGTCCGGGACAGCGATCTACGAGCAGTACTTC
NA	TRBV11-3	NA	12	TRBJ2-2	CASSHTTGELFF	TGTGCCAGCAGCCACACCACCGGGGAGCTGTTTTTT
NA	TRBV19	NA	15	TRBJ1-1	CASRRSRGAAVRAFF	TGTGCCAGTAGAAGGAGTAGGGGTGCAGCTGTCCGGGCTTTCTTT
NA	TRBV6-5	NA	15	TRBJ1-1	CASRNGDTVDTEAFF	TGTGCCAGCAGAAACGGGGACACAGTGGACACTGAAGCTTTCTTT